A selection of T cell receptor beta chains follows, all from one sample in a study of blood T cells in healthy people across ages. TCRdb ran MiXCR on the 5' RACE reads and lists one entry per CDR3 protein. The sample records about 800,000 distinct CDR3 sequences, 58% being singletons. The sample comprised blood. All receptors come from a man aged 25-45 years in good health. CDR3s include the opening cysteine and the closing phenylalanine or tryptophan. A D gene is named only where the DNA matches it firmly. Rows give clone size only sometimes, using once, few, many, or a class for an expanded clone.

. | . | TRBJ1-2 | TRBV7-2 | TGTGCCAGCAGCCTAGACAGGAGTACGTGGGGCTACACCTTC | CASSLDRSTWGYTF
. | . | TRBJ2-5 | TRBV5-1 | TGCGCCAGCAGCGTGTCTAAGGGACCCCAGGAGACCCAGTACTTC | CASSVSKGPQETQYF
. | TRBD2 | TRBJ2-1 | TRBV7-2 | TGTGCCAGCAGCTTCGTTGGAGGGAGGGCCGATGAGCAGTTCTTC | CASSFVGGRADEQFF
. | . | TRBJ1-5 | TRBV6-6 | TGTGCCAGCAGTTACGGGGGTGGGGGGTCGAATCAGCCCCAGCATTTT | CASSYGGGGSNQPQHF
many | . | TRBJ2-5 | TRBV20-1 | TGCAGTGGAGGGGGAGACGGGGAGACCCAGTACTTC | CSGGGDGETQYF
once | . | TRBJ2-7 | TRBV6-2/TRBV6-3 | TGTGCCAGCAGTTACAAGGCGCGCGACTCCTACAATGAGCAGTACTTC | CASSYKARDSYNEQYF
. | . | TRBJ2-7 | TRBV4-3 | TGCGCCAGCAGCCAAGGAACGGGCAGGGGAACCTACGAGCAGTACTTC | CASSQGTGRGTYEQYF
. | TRBD1 | TRBJ1-2 | TRBV12-3/TRBV12-4 | TGTGCCAGCAGTCCCCCTCGGACAGGCCGATTCTATGGCTACACCTTC | CASSPPRTGRFYGYTF
. | TRBD2 | TRBJ2-7 | TRBV20-1 | TGCAGTGCTACCCAGGGACTAGCGGGAGGGTACGAGCAGTACTTC | CSATQGLAGGYEQYF
. | . | TRBJ2-2 | TRBV5-1 | TGCGCCAGCAGCCCAGACACGAACACCGGGGAGCTGTTTTTT | CASSPDTNTGELFF
. | . | TRBJ1-2 | TRBV29-1 | TGCAGCGTTTTCACCGGGACGGGCTACACCTTC | CSVFTGTGYTF
. | TRBD2 | TRBJ2-5 | TRBV6-6 | TGTGCCAGCAGTTACACTAGCGGGAGGAATCAAGAGACCCAGTACTTC | CASSYTSGRNQETQYF
few | . | TRBJ2-5 | TRBV20-1 | TGCAGTGCTTCACCCTACCTAGAAGCGGGAGAGACCCAGTACTTC | CSASPYLEAGETQYF